Each of the 20 T cell receptor beta chains below was sequenced from the same sample in a study of blood T cell repertoires in COVID-19. The protocol was immunoSEQ multiplex PCR, while the TCRdb copy is restricted to in-frame clones and leaves out a portion. The data show about 170,000 clones, approximately 82% seen once. Sequenced sample: peripheral blood. The receptor set was obtained from a woman of 80 years or more with acute or convalescent COVID-19.

This sequence joins TRBV18 and TRBJ2-7, with D possibly being TRBD1 (5 bases). The V gene lost 8 bases and the J gene lost 5 bases, with 13 bases spanning the gap. The CDR3 totals 12 residues. Germline CDR1 and CDR2: KGHSH and LQKENI. The CDR3 loop reads CASATAFDEQYF. As DNA, the CDR3 is TGTGCCAGCGCGACAGCCTTCGACGAGCAGTACTTC.

A single count supports this clone. This sequence joins TRBV5-1 and TRBJ2-1; a possible D gene is TRBD2 (6 bases). V was trimmed by 3 bases and J by 6 bases, leaving 16 bases between them. The CDR3 length is 15 residues. Germline V gene sequence: CDR1 SGHRS, CDR2 YFSETQ. CDR3 protein: CASSSGLQPGNEQFF. CDR3 bases: TGCGCCAGCAGCTCCGGACTACAACCAGGCAATGAGCAGTTCTTC.

The rearrangement uses TRBV6-5 and TRBJ1-1, with D possibly TRBD1 on 5 matching bases. Germline V gene sequence: CDR1 MNHEY, CDR2 SVGAGI. This CDR3 spans 13 amino acids. The ends were cut back, 6 bases at V and 5 bases at J, with 13 bases in the middle. The CDR3 DNA is TGTGCCAGCAGGCCGTCCGGGGGGACTGAAGCTTTCTTT. As protein: CASRPSGGTEAFF.

This sequence joins TRBV27 and TRBJ2-1, with TRBD2 identical over 14 bases. The CDR3 contains 15 residues. Germline loops: CDR1 MNHEY, CDR2 SMNVEV (reference sequence). The V gene end was trimmed by 6 bases and the J gene end by 4 bases; junction bases not matched to a gene: 2. DNA for the CDR3: TGTGCCAGCAGGGGACTAGCGGGAGCGTACAATGAGCAGTTCTTC. It translates to CASRGLAGAYNEQFF.

J is TRBJ2-3 and V is TRBV29-1; tentatively, D is TRBD2 (6 bases). CDR3 length equals 13 residues. Germline V gene sequence: CDR1 SQVTM, CDR2 ANQGSEA. Trimming pared 5 bases from V and 6 bases from J, leaving 15 bases between. The CDR3 sequence: CSVRDPGRDTQYF. The CDR3 DNA is TGCAGCGTTAGGGACCCAGGGAGGGATACGCAGTATTTT.

V usage is TRBV18 and J usage is TRBJ1-5; 9 bases map to TRBD1. With 2 bases clipped from V and 6 bases from J, the junction kept 5 bases outside the gene matches. The CDR3 totals 15 residues. CDR1 is KGHSH and CDR2 is LQKENI in the germline V gene. CDR3 DNA sequence: TGTGCCAGCTCACCAGGTGGGACAGGGATTCAGCCCCAGCATTTT. Translating gives CASSPGGTGIQPQHF.

The chain has TRBV2 and TRBJ2-5, with a tentative D call TRBD2 (7 bases). The ends were cut back, 6 bases at V and 4 bases at J, with 9 bases in the middle. This CDR3 has 12 amino acids. The germline gives CDR1 SNHLY, CDR2 FYNNEI. This CDR3 is CASRGGGETQYF. The CDR3 nucleotides read TGTGCCAGCAGGGGAGGGGGAGAGACCCAGTACTTC.

The J gene is TRBJ1-4, the V gene TRBV6-6, with D possibly TRBD1 on 5 matching bases. CDR3 size: 13 residues. Germline V gives CDR1 MNHNY, CDR2 SVGAGI (reference sequence). Trimming stripped 9 bases from V and 13 bases from J, with 21 bases between. CDR3 in amino acids: CASTFGGNRGLFF. The DNA for the CDR3 is TGTGCCAGTACCTTTGGGGGGAACAGAGGACTGTTTTTT.

This clone was detected a few times. The genes are TRBV6-5 and TRBJ2-5, with TRBD2 matching 9 bases. Germline lookup yields CDR1 MNHEY and CDR2 SVGAGI. The CDR3 is 14 amino acids. The V segment lost 6 bases and the J segment 1 base; nucleotides outside the gene matches: 3. CDR3 DNA sequence: TGTGCCAGCAGGCGGGGGGGAGGCCAAGAGACCCAGTACTTC. Its protein is CASRRGGGQETQYF.

The rearrangement links TRBV10-3 to TRBJ1-2; 8 bases agree with TRBD1. Germline V gives CDR1 ENHRY, CDR2 SYGVKD. V dropped 6 bases and J dropped 7; count of bases not matched to a gene: 4. This CDR3 has 12 amino acids. CDR3 amino acids: CAISQGAPGYTF. CDR3 nucleotide sequence: TGTGCCATCAGCCAGGGGGCCCCTGGCTACACCTTC.

The chain couples TRBV25-1 to TRBJ2-2, with D maybe TRBD1 (5 bases). The CDR3 has 15 amino acids. The ends were cut back, 1 base at V and 1 base at J, with 7 bases in the middle. Germline-derived CDR1 and CDR2 are MGHDK and SYGVNS. The CDR3 reads CASSELQGNTGELFF. DNA of the CDR3: TGTGCCAGCAGTGAATTGCAGGGGAACACCGGGGAGCTGTTTTTT.

The CDR3 DNA sequence: TGTGCCAGCAGCGTAGCTGAGGGATCGGGACAGGGGAATGGCTACACCTTC. Its protein product is CASSVAEGSGQGNGYTF. The chain combines TRBV9 with TRBJ1-2, with TRBD1 matching over 10 bases. CDR1 and CDR2 (germline): SGDLS, YYNGEE. The CDR3 contains 17 residues. The ends lost 0 bases at V and 6 bases at J; junction bases unmatched: 11.

The V gene is TRBV11-3, the J gene TRBJ1-1, with D maybe TRBD1 (5 bases). The CDR3 loop spans 12 amino acids. CDR1 is SGHNT and CDR2 is YENEEA in the germline V gene. V lost 6 bases and J 7 bases, leaving 12 bases between the germline ends. The CDR3 spells CASSFGRGEAFF. The CDR3 DNA follows: TGTGCCAGCAGTTTCGGGAGGGGTGAAGCTTTCTTT.

This chain uses TRBV3-1 (or the pseudogene TRBV3-2) with TRBJ2-7; the D gene is possibly TRBD2 (6 bases). The CDR3 is made up of 15 amino acids. V was trimmed by 0 bases and J by 0 bases, leaving 9 bases between them. Germline V gene sequence: CDR1 LGHDT, CDR2 YNNKEL (reference sequence). Here the CDR3 DNA reads TGTGCCAGCAGCCAAGATAGCGGATTCTCCTACGAGCAGTACTTC. This sequence encodes CASSQDSGFSYEQYF.

The chain recombines TRBV6-1 with TRBJ1-1; D might be TRBD1 (5 bases). Germline CDR1 reads MNHNS; CDR2 reads SASEGT. Trimming took 1 base from V and 4 from J, leaving 16 bases between them. The CDR3 is made up of 16 amino acids. The CDR3 region has the DNA TGTGCCAGCAGTGAAGGAGGGGTGAGGGGAGGCACTGAAGCTTTCTTT. This gives the protein CASSEGGVRGGTEAFF.

This chain links TRBV3-1 (or the pseudogene TRBV3-2) with TRBJ2-7; a weak D match, TRBD1 (5 bases). The V end lost 6 bases, the J end lost 6 bases, and 21 bases lay between the germline ends. CDR1 is LGHDT and CDR2 is YNNKEL in the germline V gene (reference sequence). This CDR3 is 15 amino acids long. The CDR3 DNA is TGTGCCAGCAGACTACACTCAGGGCCACCAGGCGAGCAGTACTTC. It specifies CASRLHSGPPGEQYF.

This clone turned up a few times. CDR3 in amino acids: CASSLVLAYNEQFF. In DNA form, the CDR3 reads TGTGCCAGCAGCTTAGTACTAGCTTACAATGAGCAGTTCTTC. The chain combines TRBV11-2 with TRBJ2-1; D is possibly TRBD2 (6 bases). Trimming cost V 1 base and J 4 bases, with 8 bases left between them. Germline lookup yields CDR1 SGHAT and CDR2 FQNNGV. The CDR3 sequence is 14 residues long. Full variable domain (outside the CDR3, taken from reference TRBV11-2 and TRBJ2-1): EAGVAQSPRYKIIEKRQSVAFWCNPISGHATLYWYQQILGQGPKLLIQFQNNGVVDDSQLPKDRFSAERLKGVDSTLKIQPAKLEDSAVYLCASSLVLAYNEQFFGPGTRLTVL.

The gene calls are TRBV12-5 and TRBJ1-3, with D hard to call. The CDR3 consists of 13 residues. V lost 3 bases and J 6 bases, leaving 9 bases between the germline ends. Germline loops: CDR1 LGHNT, CDR2 FRNRAP. Written as DNA, the CDR3 is TGTGCTAGTGGTTTTTTGGGAGAAAACACCATATATTTT. Protein product: CASGFLGENTIYF.

This sequence joins TRBV3-1 (or the pseudogene TRBV3-2) and TRBJ1-1; no definite D call. Looked up from germline, CDR1 is LGHDT and CDR2 is YNNKEL (reference sequence). V shed 3 bases and J shed 4 bases, with 9 bases lying between them. This CDR3 spans 13 amino acids. The CDR3 sequence: CASSQGGGTEAFF. The CDR3 DNA sequence: TGTGCCAGCAGCCAGGGTGGAGGCACTGAAGCTTTCTTT.

This chain links TRBV6-6 with TRBJ2-1, with 8 bases that match TRBD2. Trimming at V came to 11 bases and at J to 0 bases, leaving 3 bases not matched to a gene. Germline V gene lookup returns CDR1 MNHNY and CDR2 SVGAGI (reference sequence). The CDR3 is 13 residues long. The CDR3 loop reads CAVSGSSYNEQFF. CDR3 sequence (DNA): TGTGCCGTAAGCGGGAGCTCCTACAATGAGCAGTTCTTC.